The clone carrying this T cell receptor beta chain was seen once. The antigen remains undetermined. The source of the sample is a study of long-term antiretroviral therapy in people with HIV. It was version v3.0 of the immunoSEQ assay that was run at survey level. Sequencing was designed to cover about 35,000-50,000 T-cell genomes in each sample. Sequenced by immunoSEQ multiplex PCR; TCRdb stores in-frame clones only, minus some. The sample lists 25,000 to 35,000 clones, less than 98% occurring once. Germline assignment: CDR1 LGHNA and CDR2 YSLEER. V was shortened by 0 bases and J by 0 bases, with 17 bases between the two germline ends. This CDR3 region has 18 residues. The cryopreserved samples used held roughly 0.9-10 million PBMC prior to extraction of DNA. Study-wide points: Although diversity increased after ART, it remained lower than in transplant donor controls.

This sequence joins TRBV4-3 and TRBJ1-2; D uncertain. The receptor was isolated from a man younger than 45 with HIV. Sequencing used unsorted PBMCs, obtained 6.9 years after starting antiretroviral therapy. The CDR3 protein is CASSQDLERETANYGYTF. The CDR3 DNA sequence: TGCGCCAGCAGCCAAGATCTGGAACGAGAGACGGCTAACTATGGCTACACCTTC.